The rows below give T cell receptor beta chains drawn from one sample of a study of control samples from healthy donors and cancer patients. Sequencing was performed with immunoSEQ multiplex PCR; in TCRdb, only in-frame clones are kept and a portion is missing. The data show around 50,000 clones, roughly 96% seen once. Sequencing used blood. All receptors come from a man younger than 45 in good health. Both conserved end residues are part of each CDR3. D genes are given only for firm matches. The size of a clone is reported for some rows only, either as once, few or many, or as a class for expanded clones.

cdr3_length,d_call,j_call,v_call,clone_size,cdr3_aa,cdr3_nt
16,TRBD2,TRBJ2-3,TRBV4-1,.,CASSQDHPAGGDTQYF,TGCGCCAGCAGCCAAGATCACCCCGCGGGGGGGGATACGCAGTATTTT
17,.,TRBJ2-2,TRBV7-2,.,CASSAVRDLWGPGELFF,TGTGCCAGCAGCGCCGTCCGGGACCTATGGGGGCCCGGGGAGCTGTTTTTT
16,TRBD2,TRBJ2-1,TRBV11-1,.,CASSSKSGGTYNEQFF,TGTGCCAGCAGCTCGAAAAGCGGGGGTACTTACAATGAGCAGTTCTTC
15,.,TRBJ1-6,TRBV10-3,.,CAISAGDSYNSPLHF,TGTGCCATCAGTGCGGGGGACTCCTATAATTCACCCCTCCACTTT
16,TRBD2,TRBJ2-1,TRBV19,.,CASSPTSGNIYNEQFF,TGTGCCAGTAGTCCAACTAGCGGCAACATTTACAATGAGCAGTTCTTC
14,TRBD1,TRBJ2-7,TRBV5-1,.,CASSPGQGIHEQYF,TGCGCCAGCAGCCCGGGACAGGGGATCCACGAGCAGTACTTC
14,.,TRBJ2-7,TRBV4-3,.,CASSQQTQAYEQYF,TGCGCCAGCAGCCAGCAGACCCAAGCCTACGAGCAGTACTTC
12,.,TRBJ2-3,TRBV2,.,CASSVGTDTQYF,TGTGCCAGCAGTGTCGGGACAGATACGCAGTATTTT
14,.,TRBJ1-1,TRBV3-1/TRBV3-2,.,CASSQENRYTEAFF,TGTGCCAGCAGCCAAGAGAATAGGTACACTGAAGCTTTCTTT
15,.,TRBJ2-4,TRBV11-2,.,CASTEGWRTKNIQYF,TGTGCCAGCACCGAAGGGTGGCGAACCAAAAACATTCAGTACTTC
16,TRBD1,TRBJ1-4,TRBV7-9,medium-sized,CASSPIDRGQDEKLFF,TGTGCCAGCAGCCCCATTGACAGGGGGCAGGATGAAAAACTGTTTTTT
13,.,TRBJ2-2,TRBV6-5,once,CASREGGSGELFF,TGTGCCAGCAGGGAGGGGGGTTCCGGGGAGCTGTTTTTT
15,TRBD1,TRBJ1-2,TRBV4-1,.,CASSPETGGFSGYTF,TGCGCCAGCAGCCCAGAGACAGGGGGCTTCTCCGGCTACACCTTC
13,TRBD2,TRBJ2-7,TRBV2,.,CASSRLAVGEQYF,TGTGCCAGCAGTCGGCTAGCGGTGGGCGAGCAGTACTTC
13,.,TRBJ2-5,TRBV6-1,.,CASSEGRTETQYF,TGTGCCAGCAGTGAAGGGAGAACAGAGACCCAGTACTTC
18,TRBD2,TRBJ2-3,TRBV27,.,CASSPASLTSGITDTQYF,TGTGCCAGCAGTCCGGCTTCCTTGACTAGCGGGATCACAGATACGCAGTATTTT
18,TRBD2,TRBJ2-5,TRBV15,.,CATSRRGLAGTGQETQYF,TGTGCCACCAGCAGACGGGGACTAGCGGGGACGGGTCAAGAGACCCAGTACTTC
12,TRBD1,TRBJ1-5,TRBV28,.,CASKTGAQPQHF,TGTGCCAGCAAGACAGGGGCCCAGCCCCAGCATTTT
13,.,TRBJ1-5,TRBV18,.,CASSPRGGEPQHF,TGTGCCAGCTCTCCACGGGGGGGAGAGCCCCAGCATTTT
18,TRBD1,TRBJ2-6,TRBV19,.,CASSRGRTGRSGANVLTF,TGTGCCAGTAGTAGAGGGCGGACAGGGAGATCTGGGGCCAACGTCCTGACTTTC
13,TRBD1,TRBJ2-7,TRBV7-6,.,CASSWDRTYEQYF,TGTGCCAGCAGCTGGGACAGAACCTACGAGCAGTACTTC
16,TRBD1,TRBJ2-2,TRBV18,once,CASSPLGQGKAGELFF,TGTGCCAGCTCACCTCTTGGACAGGGGAAGGCCGGGGAGCTGTTTTTT
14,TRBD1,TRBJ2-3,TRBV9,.,CASSVTGVRDTQYF,TGTGCCAGCAGCGTGACAGGGGTGAGAGATACGCAGTATTTT
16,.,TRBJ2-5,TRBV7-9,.,CASSLFWQTEGETQYF,TGTGCCAGCAGCTTATTCTGGCAGACTGAAGGAGAGACCCAGTACTTC
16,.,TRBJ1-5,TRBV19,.,CASSIIRTVSNQPQHF,TGTGCCAGTAGTATAATTAGGACAGTGAGCAATCAGCCCCAGCATTTT
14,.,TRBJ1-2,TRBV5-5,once,CASSPNGADASYTF,TGTGCCAGCAGCCCAAATGGGGCAGATGCCAGCTACACCTTC
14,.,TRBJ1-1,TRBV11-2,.,CASSLVQGNTEAFF,TGTGCCAGCAGCTTAGTACAGGGGAACACTGAAGCTTTCTTT
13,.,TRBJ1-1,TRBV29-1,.,CSVEGDPRTEAFF,TGCAGCGTTGAAGGGGACCCGAGGACTGAAGCTTTCTTT
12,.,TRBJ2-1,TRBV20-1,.,CSASRRPNEQFF,TGCAGTGCTAGTCGGAGGCCCAATGAGCAGTTCTTC
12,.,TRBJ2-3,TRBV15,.,CATSRQINTQYF,TGTGCCACCAGCCGGCAGATCAATACGCAGTATTTT
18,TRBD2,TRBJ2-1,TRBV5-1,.,CASSLFGLAVSSYNEQFF,TGCGCCAGCAGCTTGTTCGGACTAGCGGTAAGCTCCTACAATGAGCAGTTCTTC
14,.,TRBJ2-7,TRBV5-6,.,CASSLGQNWSEQYF,TGTGCCAGCAGCTTGGGCCAGAATTGGAGCGAGCAGTACTTC
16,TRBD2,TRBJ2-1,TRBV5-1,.,CASSSGLAGVGDEQFF,TGCGCCAGCAGCTCGGGACTAGCGGGAGTAGGCGATGAGCAGTTCTTC
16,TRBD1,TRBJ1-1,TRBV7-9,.,CASSFPDRGSNTEAFF,TGTGCCAGCAGCTTCCCGGACAGGGGGTCTAACACTGAAGCTTTCTTT
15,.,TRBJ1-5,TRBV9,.,CASSVEGGSNQPQHF,TGTGCCAGCAGCGTAGAGGGGGGGAGCAATCAGCCCCAGCATTTT
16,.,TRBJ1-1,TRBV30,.,CAWSVPGPVWGTEAFF,TGTGCCTGGAGTGTCCCGGGGCCTGTGTGGGGGACTGAAGCTTTCTTT
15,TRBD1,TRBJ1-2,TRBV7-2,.,CASSLNSGTENGYTF,TGTGCCAGCAGCCTAAACTCCGGGACAGAGAATGGCTACACCTTC
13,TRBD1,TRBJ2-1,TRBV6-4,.,CASSRDRDDEQFF,TGTGCCAGCTCCCGGGACAGGGATGATGAGCAGTTCTTC
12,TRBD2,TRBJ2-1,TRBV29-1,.,CSCRAGGHEQFF,TGCAGCTGCAGAGCGGGAGGGCATGAGCAGTTCTTC
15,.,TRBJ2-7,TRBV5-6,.,CASSLGQGTTYEQYF,TGTGCCAGCAGCTTGGGTCAGGGTACGACCTACGAGCAGTACTTC
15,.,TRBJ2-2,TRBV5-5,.,CASSLAGTNTGELFF,TGTGCCAGCAGCTTGGCCGGGACAAACACCGGGGAGCTGTTTTTT
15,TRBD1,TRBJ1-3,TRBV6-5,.,CASSWTGDSGNTIYF,TGTGCCAGCAGTTGGACAGGCGACTCTGGAAACACCATATATTTT